Listed below are T cell receptor beta chains from one sample, sequenced in a study of early T cells in non-severe SARS-CoV-2 infection. TCRdb analysed the 5' RACE reads with MiXCR anew, one entry per CDR3 protein. The sample consists of some 33,000 distinct CDR3 sequences, approximately 5% of them appearing once. The sample was whole blood. These receptors came from an adult who was a healthcare worker with PCR-confirmed SARS-CoV-2 infection or an uninfected control (not recorded which). CDR3s include the opening cysteine and the closing phenylalanine or tryptophan. The D gene is left open where the match is weak. Rows may omit the clone size; those that give it use once, few, many or a size class.

d_call	v_call	j_call	clone_size	cdr3_nt	cdr3_aa
TRBD2	TRBV6-4	TRBJ2-5	many	TGTGCCAGCAGTCGGTTAGCGGGAGAAGAGACCCAGTACTTC	CASSRLAGEETQYF
TRBD1	TRBV29-1	TRBJ1-2	.	TGCAGCTTAAGGACAGGCCTCTATGGCTACACCTTC	CSLRTGLYGYTF
TRBD1	TRBV6-6	TRBJ1-1	many	TGTGCCAGCAGCAGTTGGGGGGGACAGGGGTATGCTTTCTTT	CASSSWGGQGYAFF
TRBD1	TRBV12-3/TRBV12-4	TRBJ2-5	many	TGTGCCAGCAGCTTTGGACAGGCCTCGGGGACCCAGTACTTC	CASSFGQASGTQYF
.	TRBV5-6	TRBJ2-7	.	TGTGCCAGCAGCTTGTCGGCCTACGAGCAGTACTTC	CASSLSAYEQYF
.	TRBV5-1	TRBJ2-1	many	TGCGCCAGCAGCTTGGGCAGTAGCTCCTACAATGAGCAGTTCTTC	CASSLGSSSYNEQFF
.	TRBV7-9	TRBJ1-3	many	TGTGCCAGCAGCTATGGACGGACTGGAAACACCATATATTTT	CASSYGRTGNTIYF
.	TRBV5-1	TRBJ2-7	many	TGCGCCAGCAGCTTGGGACAGCCCAGCTCCTACGAGCAGTACTTC	CASSLGQPSSYEQYF
.	TRBV7-9	TRBJ2-2	.	TGTGCCAGCAGCTTAAGCCAGAACACCGGGGAGCTGTTTTTT	CASSLSQNTGELFF
.	TRBV7-3	TRBJ2-3	many	TGTGCCAGCAGCCGGGGTGCAGATACGCAGTATTTT	CASSRGADTQYF
.	TRBV5-1	TRBJ2-1	.	TGCGCCAGCAGCTTGGAAGGGAGTTCAGTGGGTGAGCAGTTCTTC	CASSLEGSSVGEQFF
TRBD2	TRBV7-3	TRBJ2-7	many	TGTGCCAGCAGCCCTAACAGCGGGGGACCTCTCCACGAGCAGTACTTC	CASSPNSGGPLHEQYF
.	TRBV2	TRBJ1-1	.	TGTGCCAGCAGGCCCGAAATGGGGGGCACTGAAGCTTTCTTT	CASRPEMGGTEAFF
TRBD2	TRBV20-1	TRBJ2-3	many	TGCAGTGCTACCGGGACTAGCGGGCCGGGGCCAGCTACGCAGTATTTT	CSATGTSGPGPATQYF
TRBD1	TRBV4-3	TRBJ2-7	many	TGCGCCAGCAGCCAGGAGATTTGGGACAGGGATTACGAGCAGTACTTC	CASSQEIWDRDYEQYF
TRBD2	TRBV27	TRBJ2-1	medium-sized	TGTGCCAGCACCCGCGGGACTAGCGGAGACAATGAGCAGTTCTTC	CASTRGTSGDNEQFF
TRBD2	TRBV10-1	TRBJ2-3	.	TGCGCCAGCAGTCCAGGGACTAGCGGGCCTTTTAGGGCTAGCACAGATACGCAGTATTTT	CASSPGTSGPFRASTDTQYF
TRBD1	TRBV24-1	TRBJ2-1	many	TGTGCCACCAGTGTAGGAGGGACAGGCCCCTACAATGAGCAGTTCTTC	CATSVGGTGPYNEQFF
.	TRBV3-1	TRBJ1-2	many	TGTGCCAGCAGCCAAGCGGTGGGTGGCTACACCTTC	CASSQAVGGYTF
.	TRBV7-2	TRBJ2-7	many	TGTGCCAGCAGCTTAGCGTTTAGTATTCGGGGTCCAGTCGGCGAGCAGTACTTC	CASSLAFSIRGPVGEQYF
.	TRBV5-6	TRBJ2-5	.	TGTGCCAGCAGCTCCGGGTCAGCAGAGACCCAGTACTTC	CASSSGSAETQYF
.	TRBV2	TRBJ1-5	few	TGTGCCAGCAGTGGGATGGGGGGCAACAATCAGCCCCAGCATTTT	CASSGMGGNNQPQHF
TRBD2	TRBV6-2/TRBV6-3	TRBJ2-7	few	TGTGCCAGCAGCTCCGGGACTAGCCCATACGAGCAGTACTTC	CASSSGTSPYEQYF
.	TRBV7-2	TRBJ2-7	few	TGTGCCAGCAGCTTAGTTCCACACAGCTACGAGCAGTACTTC	CASSLVPHSYEQYF
TRBD2	TRBV20-1	TRBJ2-1	.	TGCAGTGCTAGCCAAACCGGGAGGGCCTTATACAATGAGCAGTTCTTC	CSASQTGRALYNEQFF
TRBD2	TRBV4-1	TRBJ2-1	few	TGCGCCAGCAGCCTTGCGACTAGCGGGATAAATGAGCAGTTCTTC	CASSLATSGINEQFF
.	TRBV5-1	TRBJ2-5	many	TGCGCCAGCAGCCTTTACCGGGGGCTGATTGAGACCCAGTACTTC	CASSLYRGLIETQYF
TRBD1	TRBV7-9	TRBJ2-7	many	TGTGCCAGCAGCTTAGCGTCAGGGGGCAGGTACGAGCAGTACTTC	CASSLASGGRYEQYF
.	TRBV5-5	TRBJ1-1	many	TGTGCCAGCAGGTTGGACACGGGGAACACTGAAGCTTTCTTT	CASRLDTGNTEAFF
.	TRBV11-2	TRBJ2-7	.	TGTGCCAACAGTGGAGTAGGGACACTCTACGAGCAGTACTTC	CANSGVGTLYEQYF
TRBD2	TRBV11-2	TRBJ2-7	.	TGTGCCAGCAGCGTAAATAGCGGGGGGACCTACGAGCAGTACTTC	CASSVNSGGTYEQYF
TRBD2	TRBV20-1	TRBJ2-3	.	TGCAGTGCTAGAGCTTCTAGCGGGGGTCGCACAGATACGCAGTATTTT	CSARASSGGRTDTQYF
TRBD2	TRBV7-6	TRBJ2-1	.	TGTGCCAGCAGCTTTGTGGGCGGGAGGGGCTACAATGAGCAGTTCTTC	CASSFVGGRGYNEQFF
.	TRBV11-2	TRBJ1-1	few	TGTGCCAGCAGCTTCGGCAGTCGGAACACTGAAGCTTTCTTT	CASSFGSRNTEAFF
.	TRBV6-6	TRBJ1-3	many	TGTGCCAGCAGTCACAGACAGGTAGCTGGAAACACCATATATTTT	CASSHRQVAGNTIYF
.	TRBV20-1	TRBJ2-1	many	TGCAGTGCTCCACAGGGTCTCCACAATGAGCAGTTCTTC	CSAPQGLHNEQFF
TRBD1	TRBV3-1	TRBJ2-2	medium-sized	TGTGCCAGCAGCCCGACAGGGACCGGGGAGCTGTTTTTT	CASSPTGTGELFF
TRBD2	TRBV12-3/TRBV12-4	TRBJ2-1	many	TGTGCCAGCAGTTTCCCCGGGGGGGCCTACAATGAGCAGTTCTTC	CASSFPGGAYNEQFF
.	TRBV7-8	TRBJ2-7	.	TGTGCCAGCAGCCCAAGGCCGGAGAGTCTCGAGCAGTACTTC	CASSPRPESLEQYF
.	TRBV24-1	TRBJ2-5	many	TGTGCCACCAGTCCCGCGGCCCAAGAGACCCAGTACTTC	CATSPAAQETQYF
.	TRBV12-3/TRBV12-4	TRBJ2-7	many	TGTGCCAGCAGTTTATTCCGGGATGGGGAGCAGTACTTC	CASSLFRDGEQYF
TRBD1	TRBV18	TRBJ1-2	many	TGTGCCAGCTCACCAACAGGGGCCGGCTATGGCTACACCTTC	CASSPTGAGYGYTF
.	TRBV12-3/TRBV12-4	TRBJ2-2	.	TGTGCCAGCAACCTAGGGGGGCCCGGGGAGCTGTTTTTT	CASNLGGPGELFF
.	TRBV10-2	TRBJ1-6	many	TGCGCCAGCAGTGAGTCGGTGAATTCACCCCTCCACTTT	CASSESVNSPLHF
TRBD1	TRBV24-1	TRBJ2-2	few	TGTGCCACCAGTGATTTGACAGACAGGGTGGACACCGGGGAGCTGTTTTTT	CATSDLTDRVDTGELFF
.	TRBV6-5	TRBJ2-1	many	TGTGCCAGCAGTTACTTACTAGATGCGGGTGAGCAGTTCTTC	CASSYLLDAGEQFF
TRBD1	TRBV5-6	TRBJ2-1	many	TGTGCCAGCAGCTTGGGGGACAGGGCATACAATGAGCAGTTCTTC	CASSLGDRAYNEQFF
.	TRBV4-1	TRBJ2-1	many	TGCGCCAGCAGCCAGACCGGACAAATGAACAATGAGCAGTTCTTC	CASSQTGQMNNEQFF
.	TRBV12-3/TRBV12-4	TRBJ1-5	many	TGTGCCAGCAGCCCCGTCCAGGGAGAGGGTAATCAGCCCCAGCATTTT	CASSPVQGEGNQPQHF
.	TRBV12-3/TRBV12-4	TRBJ1-5	few	TGTGCCAGCAGCCCTGGTGGGGTAGACAATCAGCCCCAGCATTTT	CASSPGGVDNQPQHF
TRBD1	TRBV6-2/TRBV6-3	TRBJ1-5	many	TGTGCCAGCAGTCGAACAGGGGTCAGCAATCAGCCCCAGCATTTT	CASSRTGVSNQPQHF
TRBD1	TRBV5-5	TRBJ1-5	.	TGTGCCAGCAGCGCGAGGACAGGGAATCAGCCCCAGCATTTT	CASSARTGNQPQHF
.	TRBV5-1	TRBJ2-1	few	TGCGCCAGCAGCTTACAACCGCTCGGTGGGGGATCCTACAATGAGCAGTTCTTC	CASSLQPLGGGSYNEQFF
.	TRBV27	TRBJ2-7	.	TGTGCCAGCAGACCCCTGGACAAGGGACCCTACGAGCAGTACTTC	CASRPLDKGPYEQYF
TRBD1	TRBV30	TRBJ1-5	many	TGTGCCTGCGGGACAGGTGGATATAGCAATCAGCCCCAGCATTTT	CACGTGGYSNQPQHF
.	TRBV30	TRBJ2-6	few	TGTGCCTGGGCCGTCGGGGTGACTGGGGCCAACGTCCTGACTTTC	CAWAVGVTGANVLTF